A single sample gave rise to the 28 T cell receptor beta chains below, sequenced in a study of cytomegalovirus exposure and HLA in healthy donors (dated by TCRdb to 2016 to 2017). Library generation was performed with the immunoSEQ multiplex PCR assay. A mixture of 60 forward primers for TCR Vbeta segments and 13 reverse primers for TCR Jbeta segments was used in the multiplex PCR. What TCRdb holds here is the immuneACCESS table cut down to in-frame rearrangements. Part of the clones is not present; checked against another copy, under half of the missing clones reflect an unresolved V gene, and the others are unexplained. Within this sample are over 85,000 clones, with more than 75% of them counted one time only. The ten largest clones take up 3.8% of the sample. Input material: PBMCs. Receptors originate from a woman between 35 and 50 years old in good health and CMV-seronegative.

This clone occurred a few times. The V gene is TRBV7-6, the J gene TRBJ1-3; possible D gene TRBD1, 6 bases. The germline V gene encodes CDR1 SGHVS and CDR2 FNYEAQ. V lost 6 bases, J lost 6 bases, and 21 bases lay in between. The CDR3 length is 16 residues. Written as DNA, the CDR3 is TGTGCCAGCAGTCCAGGTCCGGGGACAACCTTAAACACCATATATTTT. As protein: CASSPGPGTTLNTIYF.

The table lists this clone with a few counts. One junction end does not reproduce the germline sequence, and a read error may be involved. The genes are TRBV7-2 and TRBJ1-5; D ambiguous. This CDR3 region has 14 residues. Looked up from germline, CDR1 is SGHTA and CDR2 is FQGNSA. The CDR3 region is CASSFDGLNQPQNF. The DNA for the CDR3 is TGTGCCAGCAGCTTTGACGGACTCAATCAGCCCCAGAATTTT. Full variable domain (missing parts from reference TRBV7-2 and TRBJ1-5): GAGVSQSPSNKVTEKGKDVELRCDPISGHTALYWYRQSLGQGLEFLIYFQGNSAPDKSGLPSDRFSAERTGGSVSTLTIQRTQQEDSAVYLCASSFDGLNQPQNFGDGTRLSIL.

V gene TRBV5-1 combines with J gene TRBJ2-6; 9 nucleotides line up with TRBD1. The CDR3 totals 16 residues. From germline, CDR1 is SGHRS and CDR2 YFSETQ. Trimming removed 3 bases from V and 4 bases from J; junction bases left unmatched: 5. In DNA, the CDR3 is TGCGCCAGCAGCTCCCGGGACAGGGCCGGGGCCAACGTCCTGACTTTC. It is translated as CASSSRDRAGANVLTF.

This clone occurred a few times. The chain combines TRBV6-6 with TRBJ2-1, with D possibly being TRBD2 (5 bases). Germline CDR1 reads MNHNY; CDR2 reads SVGAGI (reference sequence). Trimming pared 6 bases from V and 1 base from J, leaving 16 bases between. CDR3 length: 16 residues. DNA for the CDR3: TGTGCCAGCAGCCCTCTAGCCGGAGGATCCTACAATGAGCAGTTCTTC. It specifies CASSPLAGGSYNEQFF.

V usage is TRBV7-2 and J usage is TRBJ1-5; D unresolved. The CDR3 consists of 15 residues. V lost 0 bases, J lost 4 bases, and 10 bases lay in between. The germline CDR1 and CDR2 sequences are SGHTA and FQGNSA. The DNA for the CDR3 is TGTGCCAGCAGCTTAGCGCTGGGCTTGAATCAGCCCCAGCATTTT. It encodes CASSLALGLNQPQHF.

CDR3 residues: CASSHPGLKGGELFF. CDR3 nucleotide sequence: TGCGCCAGCAGCCACCCGGGACTTAAGGGCGGGGAGCTGTTTTTT. The V call is TRBV4-1, the J call TRBJ2-2, with D perhaps matching TRBD2 (6 bases). CDR3 size: 15 residues. CDR1 is MGHRA and CDR2 is YSYEKL in the germline V gene. V shed 3 bases and J shed 7 bases, with 15 bases lying between them.

The V gene is TRBV13, the J gene TRBJ2-5; D not certain. Looked up from germline, CDR1 is PRHDT and CDR2 is FYEKMQ (reference sequence). The CDR3 runs 11 residues. Trimming removed 6 bases at V and 5 bases at J, with 7 bases between. The DNA for the CDR3 is TGTGCCAGCAGTTCGGGTGAGACCCAGTACTTC. This encodes CASSSGETQYF.

The V and J genes are TRBV4-2 and TRBJ2-3; tentative D call: TRBD2 (5 bases). V lost 4 bases and J lost 4, with 9 bases in between. The length of the CDR3 is 13 residues. CDR1 LGHNA and CDR2 YNFKEQ come from the germline V gene. CDR3 residues: CASSPHSADTQYF. CDR3 coding DNA: TGTGCCAGCAGCCCCCATAGCGCAGATACGCAGTATTTT.

A remark on this clone: An end of the junction differs from the germline gene, which may be a read error. This rearrangement joins TRBV7-9 to TRBJ2-1, with D tentatively TRBD2 (5 bases). CDR1 and CDR2 (germline): SEHNR, FQNEAQ (reference sequence). This CDR3 contains 12 residues. CDR3 protein: CSSSLTTGNQFF. In DNA form, the CDR3 reads TGTTCCAGCAGCCTTACCACGGGAAACCAGTTCTTC.

The chain has TRBV5-4 and TRBJ2-2; the match to TRBD2 covers 9 bases. Germline loops: CDR1 SGHNT, CDR2 YYREEE (reference sequence). J gave up 9 bases and V 6 bases, and 15 bases lay outside the gene matches. The CDR3 runs to 16 residues. The CDR3, as DNA: TGTGCCAGCACCTCCCGTATAGCGGGGGAGGACCGGGAGCTGTTTTTT. Translating it yields CASTSRIAGEDRELFF.

This sequence joins TRBV4-3 and TRBJ2-6, with TRBD1 matching 7 bases. Germline trimming cut 2 bases from V and 1 base from J; bases unmatched to any gene: 2. The CDR3 is made up of 16 amino acids. The germline V gene encodes CDR1 LGHNA and CDR2 YSLEER. The CDR3 protein is CASSQQQGSGANVLTF. In DNA, the CDR3 is TGCGCCAGCAGCCAACAACAGGGGTCTGGGGCCAACGTCCTGACTTTC.

J is TRBJ1-1 and V is TRBV4-3; 8 bases align to TRBD1. This CDR3 is 16 amino acids long. The trim removed 1 base at V and 1 base at J, leaving 5 bases unmatched. CDR1 LGHNA and CDR2 YSLEER come from the germline V gene. For the CDR3, the DNA is TGCGCCAGCAGCCAAGCTGACAGGGGCGGGAACACTGAAGCTTTCTTT. It encodes CASSQADRGGNTEAFF.

This chain connects TRBV5-1 to TRBJ2-3; TRBD2 agrees at 8 bases. After removal of 4 bases from V and 0 bases from J, the junction contained 13 bases not matched to a gene. This CDR3 has 18 residues. Germline assignment: CDR1 SGHRS and CDR2 YFSETQ. CDR3 nucleotides: TGCGCCAGCAGCCCAGGGAGGGCGGGGGGCTACAGCACAGATACGCAGTATTTT. It specifies CASSPGRAGGYSTDTQYF.

The chain is built from TRBV7-9 and TRBJ1-6; D may be TRBD1 (5 bases). V gave up 4 bases and J gave up 6 bases, with 16 bases separating them. CDR1 and CDR2 (germline): SEHNR, FQNEAQ (reference sequence). This CDR3 comprises 16 residues. CDR3 sequence (DNA): TGTGCCAGCAGCTCCAGATCAGGGTTGGTTAATTCACCCCTCCACTTT. The encoded protein is CASSSRSGLVNSPLHF.

The chain uses TRBV5-4 and TRBJ2-6; D is perhaps TRBD1 (7 bases). The germline V gene has CDR1 SGHNT and CDR2 YYREEE (reference sequence). V was trimmed by 4 bases and J by 3 bases, leaving 11 bases between them. The CDR3 is 15 residues long. CDR3: CASSIRGVGANVLTF. DNA of the CDR3: TGTGCCAGCAGCATCAGGGGGGTTGGGGCCAACGTCCTGACTTTC.

This chain links TRBV2 with TRBJ2-2; a weak D match, TRBD2 (6 bases). The CDR3 sequence is 15 residues long. Germline V gives CDR1 SNHLY, CDR2 FYNNEI. V lost 2 bases and J lost 3, with 10 bases in between. As DNA, the CDR3 is TGTGCCAGCAGTGAAAGGGGAGGAGACACCGGGGAGCTGTTTTTT. The encoded protein is CASSERGGDTGELFF. Full variable domain (rest looked up from reference TRBV2 and TRBJ2-2): EPEVTQTPSHQVTQMGQEVILRCVPISNHLYFYWYRQILGQKVEFLVSFYNNEISEKSEIFDDQFSVERPDGSNFTLKIRSTKLEDSAMYFCASSERGGDTGELFFGEGSRLTVL.

The gene calls are TRBV2 and TRBJ2-5; D possibly corresponds to TRBD2 (5 bases). The germline V and J ends were trimmed by 6 bases and 5 bases, with 28 bases remaining between them. The CDR3 contains 18 residues. Germline V CDR1 and CDR2: SNHLY, FYNNEI. The CDR3 bases are TGTGCCAGCAGCCCTGCAGAGCGGAGGATAGCACTCAGTGAGACCCAGTACTTC. This gives the protein CASSPAERRIALSETQYF. The entire variable domain, with the rest obtained from reference TRBV2 and TRBJ2-5, is as follows: EPEVTQTPSHQVTQMGQEVILRCVPISNHLYFYWYRQILGQKVEFLVSFYNNEISEKSEIFDDQFSVERPDGSNFTLKIRSTKLEDSAMYFCASSPAERRIALSETQYFGPGTRLLVL.

The genes are TRBV5-4 and TRBJ2-7, with 11 bases identical to TRBD1. The V and J ends lost 4 bases and 2 bases, in that order; junction bases with no gene match: 5. In germline, CDR1 is SGHNT, CDR2 YYREEE (reference sequence). The CDR3 length is 15 residues. As DNA, the CDR3 is TGTGCCAGCAGCCCCCGGGACAGGGGGGCCTACGAGCAGTACTTC. As protein: CASSPRDRGAYEQYF.

The V call is TRBV7-2, the J call TRBJ1-1; TRBD1 might be the D (6 bases). The V end was cut by 3 bases, the J end by 0 bases, with 11 bases between. Per the germline V gene, CDR1 is SGHTA and CDR2 is FQGNSA. The CDR3 is 15 amino acids. The CDR3 DNA sequence: TGTGCCAGCAGCTTCAGGGGAAAGTTGAACACTGAAGCTTTCTTT. It encodes CASSFRGKLNTEAFF.

This chain joins TRBV30 and TRBJ1-2, with TRBD1 matching 8 bases. Germline CDR1 reads GTSNPN; CDR2 reads SVGIG (reference sequence). V trimming: 4 bases; J trimming: 9 bases; junction bases outside the gene matches: 4. The CDR3 has 11 residues. The DNA for the CDR3 is TGTGCCTGGACCGGACAGGGACGCTACACCTTC. Amino acid sequence: CAWTGQGRYTF.

The chain has TRBV7-4 and TRBJ2-6; the D is unclear. CDR1 is SGHVT, CDR2 SQSDAQ, per germline. Between the trimmed V and J ends, which lost 9 bases and 0 bases, there was a span of 6 bases. The CDR3 sequence is 13 residues long. The CDR3 here is CARNSSGANVLTF. The CDR3 nucleotides read TGTGCCAGGAACAGCTCTGGGGCCAACGTCCTGACTTTC.

For the CDR3, the DNA is TGCGCCAGCAGCTTGGTAGGGGGCGCCTACGAGCAGTACTTC. Its translation: CASSLVGGAYEQYF. V is TRBV5-1 and J is TRBJ2-7; 7 nucleotides agree with TRBD1. This CDR3 region has 14 residues. After removal of 0 bases from V and 2 bases from J, the junction contained 2 bases not matched to a gene. Per germline, CDR1 SGHRS and CDR2 YFSETQ.

The rearrangement joins TRBV5-1 to TRBJ2-3; TRBD2 matches at 11 bases. This CDR3 is 16 amino acids long. CDR1 SGHRS and CDR2 YFSETQ come from the germline V gene. Trimming removed 2 bases from V and 6 bases from J; junction bases left unmatched: 8. The CDR3 reads CASSFGLAGGGDTQYF. In nucleotides, the CDR3 is TGCGCCAGCAGCTTCGGGCTAGCGGGGGGCGGGGATACGCAGTATTTT.

The V gene is TRBV6-1, the J gene TRBJ1-5, with 7 bases lining up with TRBD1. V shed 6 bases and J 1 base; nucleotides not matched to a gene: 6. The CDR3 is 15 residues long. Germline V lookup: CDR1 MNHNS, CDR2 SASEGT. CDR3 in DNA: TGTGCCAGCAGATTCGAGGGGGCAAGCAATCAGCCCCAGCATTTT. The encoded protein is CASRFEGASNQPQHF.

There are a few counts of this clone. J is TRBJ2-5 and V is TRBV9, with a tentative D call TRBD1 (5 bases). This CDR3 contains 13 residues. Between the trimmed V and J ends, which lost 5 bases and 1 base, there was a span of 9 bases. Germline CDR1 and CDR2: SGDLS and YYNGEE. The chain's CDR3 is CASRRTGQETQYF. DNA of the CDR3: TGTGCCAGCAGACGAACAGGCCAAGAGACCCAGTACTTC.

The V call is TRBV13, the J call TRBJ2-6, with D hard to call. Germline CDR1 is PRHDT and CDR2 is FYEKMQ (reference sequence). V lost 1 base, J lost 2 bases, and 3 bases lay in between. CDR3 length: 14 amino acids. CDR3 sequence (DNA): TGTGCCAGCAGCTTAGTAACTGGGGCCAACGTCCTGACTTTC. Protein: CASSLVTGANVLTF.

This clone was recorded only once. The chain combines TRBV6-1 with TRBJ1-2; D not certain. CDR3 length: 12 amino acids. Germline V gene data show CDR1 as MNHNS and CDR2 as SASEGT. Trimming stripped 3 bases from V and 8 bases from J, with 10 bases between. The CDR3 region has the DNA TGTGCCAGCAGTGATCGGCGGGGAGGCTACACCTTC. Protein product: CASSDRRGGYTF.

The V call is TRBV30, the J call TRBJ1-1, with D possibly being TRBD1 (5 bases). The CDR3 contains 17 residues. From germline, CDR1 is GTSNPN and CDR2 SVGIG (reference sequence). Between the trimmed V and J ends, which lost 3 bases and 1 base, there was a span of 21 bases. CDR3 loop: CAWRGGTDRRTNTEAFF. As DNA, the CDR3 is TGTGCCTGGAGGGGGGGGACCGACCGCAGAACGAACACTGAAGCTTTCTTT.